A single sample gave rise to the 20 T cell receptor beta chains below, sequenced in a study of T cell responses to AZD1222 COVID-19 vaccine. The protocol was immunoSEQ multiplex PCR, while the TCRdb copy is restricted to in-frame clones and leaves out a portion. The table includes around 110,000 clones, 80% to 90% detected once. This material consisted of peripheral blood, taken on day 0 of MenACWY control vaccination. The receptors derive from an adult in good health.

The gene calls are TRBV7-9 and TRBJ1-4; D gene ambiguous. CDR3 length equals 12 residues. Trimming took 5 bases from V and 7 from J, leaving 8 bases between them. Germline lookup yields CDR1 SEHNR and CDR2 FQNEAQ (reference sequence). CDR3 amino acids: CASSPSGEKLFF. As DNA, the CDR3 is TGTGCCAGCAGCCCCTCGGGTGAAAAACTGTTTTTT.

This rearrangement joins TRBV19 to TRBJ2-1, with D uncertain. CDR3 length: 15 amino acids. CDR1 is LNHDA and CDR2 is SQIVND in the germline V gene (reference sequence). Trimming stripped 4 bases from V and 2 bases from J, with 12 bases between. The CDR3 region is CASSKSNPTYNEQFF. CDR3 coding DNA: TGTGCCAGTAGTAAAAGCAACCCAACCTACAATGAGCAGTTCTTC. The full variable domain, in which reference TRBV19 and TRBJ2-1 provide the parts outside the CDR3, is DGGITQSPKYLFRKEGQNVTLSCEQNLNHDAMYWYRQDPGQGLRLIYYSQIVNDFQKGDIAEGYSVSREKKESFPLTVTSAQKNPTAFYLCASSKSNPTYNEQFFGPGTRLTVL.

V gene TRBV7-3 combines with J gene TRBJ1-1; no clear D. Germline V lookup: CDR1 SGHTA, CDR2 FQGTGA. Trimming removed 5 bases from V and 1 base from J, with 11 bases in between. There are 14 residues in the CDR3. Here the CDR3 DNA reads TGTGCCAGCAGCGCGGTGGGCGGGAACACTGAAGCTTTCTTT. This codes for CASSAVGGNTEAFF.

This clone was picked up a small number of times. This rearrangement joins TRBV16 to TRBJ1-2; D uncertain. The CDR3 is 12 amino acids. Germline CDR1 is KGHSY and CDR2 is FQNENV. Trimming took off 0 bases at V and 3 bases at J, with 2 bases between the two ends. The CDR3 coding sequence is TGTGCCAGCAGCCAATCTCACTATGGCTACACCTTC. Protein sequence: CASSQSHYGYTF.

This clone has only a few counts. The chain links TRBV6-2 or TRBV6-3 to TRBJ1-6; no clear D gene. V lost 0 bases, J lost 9 bases, and 6 bases lay in between. The CDR3 length is 13 residues. The germline gives CDR1 MNHEY, CDR2 SVGEGT. This CDR3 reads CASSYSTSSPLHF. CDR3 DNA: TGTGCCAGCAGTTACTCGACGAGTTCACCCCTCCACTTT.

J is TRBJ1-1 and V is TRBV4-1, with TRBD1 identical over 8 bases. CDR3 size: 16 residues. Looked up from germline, CDR1 is MGHRA and CDR2 is YSYEKL. The ends lost 3 bases at V and 2 bases at J; junction bases unmatched: 8. The CDR3 DNA follows: TGCGCCAGCAGCCACGCAGGGGGCCGGCTTAACACTGAAGCTTTCTTT. It yields the protein CASSHAGGRLNTEAFF.

The chain couples TRBV3-1 (or the pseudogene TRBV3-2) to TRBJ1-6, with unresolved D. V lost 4 bases and J lost 0, with 16 bases in between. The CDR3 is 18 amino acids. CDR1 and CDR2 from the germline V gene are LGHDT and YNNKEL (reference sequence). The CDR3 is CASSRDPPGSSYNSPLHF. CDR3 DNA sequence: TGTGCCAGCAGCCGCGACCCCCCCGGCAGCTCCTATAATTCACCCCTCCACTTT.

This clone was detected only a few times. The chain recombines TRBV11-2 with TRBJ1-5; weak D call: TRBD1 (6 bases). Trimming cost V 2 bases and J 4 bases, with 6 bases left between them. This CDR3 region has 13 residues. Germline V gives CDR1 SGHAT, CDR2 FQNNGV. This chain's CDR3 is CASSLTGNQPQHF. The CDR3 DNA is TGTGCCAGCAGCTTAACAGGGAATCAGCCCCAGCATTTT.

The chain recombines TRBV14 with TRBJ1-6, with 9 nucleotides matching TRBD1. V dropped 1 base and J dropped 11; count of bases not matched to a gene: 6. The CDR3 has 15 residues. Germline CDR1 is SGHDN and CDR2 is FVKESK. The CDR3 DNA follows: TGTGCCAGCAGCCAAGCCACAGGGGGCAGTCCACCCCTCCACTTT. It yields the protein CASSQATGGSPPLHF.

The V call is TRBV19, the J call TRBJ1-6; possibly TRBD1 for D (5 bases). Trimming pared 7 bases from V and 10 bases from J, leaving 23 bases between. Germline CDR1 is LNHDA and CDR2 is SQIVND (reference sequence). This CDR3 is 16 amino acids long. The chain's CDR3 is CASTDRRGPEGSPLHF. Written as DNA, the CDR3 is TGTGCCAGTACCGACCGGAGGGGCCCTGAGGGCTCACCCCTCCACTTT.

This clone was found a few times. The chain couples TRBV3-1 (or the pseudogene TRBV3-2) to TRBJ1-1; D unclear. Trimming pared 0 bases from V and 0 bases from J, leaving 11 bases between. This CDR3 has 16 residues. Germline V lookup: CDR1 LGHDT, CDR2 YNNKEL (reference sequence). CDR3: CASSQERAALNTEAFF. In nucleotides, the CDR3 is TGTGCCAGCAGCCAAGAGAGGGCGGCTCTGAACACTGAAGCTTTCTTT.

The chain employs TRBV19 and TRBJ1-5, with TRBD1 identical over 7 bases. V shed 5 bases, J shed 4 bases, and the junction held 14 bases outside the gene matches. The germline gives CDR1 LNHDA, CDR2 SQIVND (reference sequence). This CDR3 has 17 residues. Here the CDR3 reads CASSRRNGQANNQPQHF. CDR3 in DNA: TGTGCCAGTAGTCGCCGAAACGGACAGGCCAATAATCAGCCCCAGCATTTT.

CDR3 protein: CASSFGTGERQPQHF. Here the CDR3 DNA reads TGCGCCAGCAGCTTCGGGACAGGGGAGCGGCAGCCCCAGCATTTT. The chain combines TRBV5-1 with TRBJ1-5, with 10 bases that match TRBD1. Germline V gene lookup returns CDR1 SGHRS and CDR2 YFSETQ. This CDR3 is built from 15 residues. V was pared by 2 bases and J by 7 bases, with 6 bases of the junction left unmatched.

J is TRBJ2-7 and V is TRBV7-9; TRBD1 matches at 10 bases. Germline CDR1 and CDR2: SEHNR and FQNEAQ (reference sequence). The CDR3 consists of 16 residues. V lost 4 bases and J lost 3; bases outside the gene matches: 9. The CDR3 nucleotides are TGTGCCAGCAGCTCCCACCCACGGACAGGGGGCTACGAGCAGTACTTC. Translation: CASSSHPRTGGYEQYF.

The table lists this clone with a few counts. The chain carries TRBV6-4 and TRBJ1-1, with D hard to call. There are 14 residues in the CDR3. V was pared by 6 bases and J by 0 bases, with 11 bases between. Germline values: CDR1 MRHNA, CDR2 SNTAGT. CDR3 residues: CASSLNALNTEAFF. As DNA, the CDR3 is TGTGCCAGCAGCCTCAACGCCTTGAACACTGAAGCTTTCTTT.

This chain uses TRBV27 with TRBJ2-3, with TRBD2 identical over 7 bases. Per germline, CDR1 MNHEY and CDR2 SMNVEV (reference sequence). The J segment lost 1 base and the V segment lost 3 bases, leaving 7 bases of the junction unmatched. CDR3 length equals 16 residues. This chain's CDR3 is CASSLIGAGGTDTQYF. The CDR3 DNA follows: TGTGCCAGCAGTTTGATTGGGGCGGGGGGCACAGATACGCAGTATTTT.

The rearrangement uses TRBV7-9 and TRBJ2-5, with 7 bases aligning to TRBD2. Trimming removed 2 bases from V and 9 bases from J; junction bases left unmatched: 12. The CDR3 is 15 residues long. Germline-derived CDR1 and CDR2 are SEHNR and FQNEAQ (reference sequence). The CDR3 sequence is CASSLNGYPREAQYF. In DNA, the CDR3 is TGTGCCAGCAGCTTAAACGGTTACCCACGGGAGGCCCAGTACTTC. Variable domain in full (rest from reference TRBV7-9 and TRBJ2-5): DTGVSQNPRHKITKRGQNVTFRCDPISEHNRLYWYRQTLGQGPEFLTYFQNEAQLEKSRLLSDRFSAERPKGSFSTLEIQRTEQGDSAMYLCASSLNGYPREAQYFGPGTRLLVL.

The chain combines TRBV5-1 with TRBJ2-1, with 9 bases lining up with TRBD2. V shed 2 bases, J shed 3 bases, and the junction held 12 bases outside the gene matches. Germline loops: CDR1 SGHRS, CDR2 YFSETQ. The CDR3 length is 18 residues. The CDR3 sequence: CASSLFRTSEILYNEQFF. In nucleotides, the CDR3 is TGCGCCAGCAGCTTATTTAGGACTAGCGAGATACTCTACAATGAGCAGTTCTTC.

The V gene is TRBV28, the J gene TRBJ1-2, with a possible D match to TRBD1 (6 bases). V was trimmed by 5 bases and J by 4 bases, leaving 11 bases between them. Germline assignment: CDR1 MDHEN and CDR2 SYDVKM. CDR3 size: 13 residues. CDR3 bases: TGTGCCAGCAGTGCTCACAGGGTCTATGGCTACACCTTC. This gives the protein CASSAHRVYGYTF.

J is TRBJ1-1 and V is TRBV25-1; TRBD1 matches at 8 bases. Trimming cost V 8 bases and J 7 bases; bases outside gene matches: 18. Germline CDR1 MGHDK, CDR2 SYGVNS. This CDR3 is 16 amino acids long. CDR3 loop: CASGPLADRGAGEAFF. The CDR3, as DNA: TGTGCCAGCGGACCCCTCGCAGACAGGGGAGCCGGTGAAGCTTTCTTT.